The clone carrying this TCR beta chain was seen a handful of times. What it binds is not known. This sample is part of a study of tumor-infiltrating lymphocytes in localized non-small cell lung cancer. Points from the study as a whole: Immunotypes IM1 and IM2 had similar TCR-derived T-cell fractions.

The CDR3 contains 13 residues. Germline CDR1 reads WNHNN; CDR2 reads SYGVQD (reference sequence). V was cut by 0 bases and J by 7 bases, with 7 bases left in between. TCRdb's copy holds only in-frame clones and misses some; the assay was immunoSEQ multiplex PCR. Counted here are about 12,000 clones, 80% to 85% occurring once; the ten biggest clones make up roughly 12%. The chain joins TRBV10-1 to TRBJ1-5; D uncertain. The origin of this receptor is a human donor with non-small cell lung cancer. Input material: uninvolved lung tissue not adjacent to the tumor. The CDR3 bases are TGCGCCAGCAGTGAGTCGCTGGGCCAGCCCCAGCATTTT. Amino acid sequence: CASSESLGQPQHF.